These 18 T cell receptor beta chains share one sample of origin, sequenced in a study of early T cells in non-severe SARS-CoV-2 infection. TCRdb re-derived calls from the 5' RACE reads in MiXCR, one entry per CDR3 protein. The profile shows nearly 110,000 distinct CDR3 sequences, 11% of them singletons. Sample: whole blood. The origin of the receptors is an adult who was a healthcare worker with PCR-confirmed SARS-CoV-2 infection or an uninfected control (not recorded which).

This clonotype was counted only a few times. This chain uses TRBV20-1 with TRBJ2-3; maybe TRBD2 (5 bases). Germline V lookup: CDR1 DFQATT, CDR2 SNEGSKA (reference sequence). The CDR3 runs 14 residues. The V and J ends lost 1 base and 4 bases respectively, with 12 bases between them. DNA of the CDR3: TGCAGTGCTAGAGGGACGGAGGTCCCAGATACGCAGTATTTT. Its translation is CSARGTEVPDTQYF.

In its sample, this clonotype was seen a few times. The V call is TRBV29-1, the J call TRBJ1-4; 7 bases agree with TRBD1. CDR1 is SQVTM, CDR2 ANQGSEA, per germline. The V segment lost 6 bases and the J segment 4 bases; nucleotides outside the gene matches: 2. This CDR3 is built from 12 residues. Here the CDR3 DNA reads TGCAGCGTGCAGGGGGATAATGAAAAACTGTTTTTT. Protein sequence: CSVQGDNEKLFF.

This clonotype was recorded at least ten times. The chain recombines TRBV6-5 with TRBJ1-1; D is unresolved. The CDR3 extends over 12 amino acids. CDR1 and CDR2 from the germline V gene are MNHEY and SVGAGI. V lost 5 bases, J lost 7 bases, and 11 bases lay in between. The CDR3 sequence is CASSPSGIEAFF. Written as DNA, the CDR3 is TGTGCCAGCAGTCCCTCGGGGATTGAAGCTTTCTTT.

This clonotype was seen many times. The chain is built from TRBV18 and TRBJ2-2, with 8 bases identical to TRBD1. Germline V lookup: CDR1 KGHSH, CDR2 LQKENI. V was pared by 11 bases and J by 6 bases, with 8 bases of the junction left unmatched. CDR3 length: 13 residues. CDR3: CAGQGMIAGELFF. Written as DNA, the CDR3 is TGTGCCGGACAGGGTATGATCGCCGGGGAGCTGTTTTTT.

The count of this clonotype is one. The rearrangement uses TRBV23-1 and TRBJ2-1; 7 nucleotides align to TRBD1. TRBV23-1 is designated an ORF whose function remains uncertain. The J segment lost 7 bases and the V segment lost 3 bases, leaving 12 bases of the junction unmatched. This CDR3 is built from 16 residues. The CDR3 nucleotides read TGCGCCAGCAGTCACTCAGGGACAGAAACTAAGAATGAGCAGTTCTTC. It specifies CASSHSGTETKNEQFF.

The rearrangement links TRBV11-2 to TRBJ2-7; D is uncertain. This CDR3 is 15 amino acids long. Trimming cost V 2 bases and J 3 bases, with 14 bases left between them. Germline V gene sequence: CDR1 SGHAT, CDR2 FQNNGV. CDR3 in DNA: TGTGCCAGCAGCTTAAGAGGTTTGTCCCACTACGAGCAGTACTTC. Protein: CASSLRGLSHYEQYF.

This clonotype was counted ten times or more. The genes are TRBV7-2 and TRBJ1-5; D unresolved. V shed 3 bases and J shed 9 bases, with 12 bases lying between them. The length of the CDR3 is 13 residues. CDR1 and CDR2 (germline): SGHTA, FQGNSA. As DNA, the CDR3 is TGTGCCAGCAGCTTCTCCTCCGGGCGGCCCCAGCATTTT. It specifies CASSFSSGRPQHF.

This clonotype was seen more than once but under ten times. The V call is TRBV7-8, the J call TRBJ2-2, with 11 nucleotides matching TRBD2. This CDR3 has 17 amino acids. CDR1 SGHVS and CDR2 FQNEAQ come from the germline V gene. Trimming took 4 bases from V and 3 from J; bases not matched to a gene: 7. CDR3 region: CASSSKLAGEYTGELFF. CDR3 nucleotide sequence: TGTGCCAGCAGCTCTAAACTAGCGGGAGAATACACCGGGGAGCTGTTTTTT.

Many counts were recorded for this clonotype. The gene calls are TRBV4-1 and TRBJ1-4, with D possibly matching TRBD1 (5 bases). CDR3 size: 14 residues. The V end was cut by 1 base, the J end by 7 bases, with 10 bases between. CDR1 is MGHRA and CDR2 is YSYEKL in the germline V gene. The CDR3 DNA reads TGCGCCAGCAGCCAAGTGGCAGGGTTTGAAAAACTGTTTTTT. It is translated as CASSQVAGFEKLFF.

This clonotype was seen ten or more times. V is TRBV10-2 and J is TRBJ2-5, with 11 bases lining up with TRBD2. This CDR3 is 16 amino acids long. Looked up from germline, CDR1 is WSHSY and CDR2 is SAAADI. V dropped 3 bases and J dropped 7; count of bases not matched to a gene: 10. The CDR3 sequence is CASSDPTSGRRVTQYF. CDR3 coding DNA: TGCGCCAGCAGTGATCCCACTAGCGGGAGACGTGTGACCCAGTACTTC.

This clonotype was seen many times. This chain joins TRBV4-1 and TRBJ1-4; no reliable D call. Germline V gene data show CDR1 as MGHRA and CDR2 as YSYEKL. The CDR3 sequence is 15 residues long. Trimming removed 0 bases from V and 6 bases from J, with 11 bases in between. The CDR3 DNA reads as TGCGCCAGCAGCCAAGAGACCTTATCTGATGAAAAACTGTTTTTT. Amino acid sequence: CASSQETLSDEKLFF.

This clonotype showed up just a few times. CDR3 coding DNA: TGCAGCGTGAAAGGGACAGAGGTCGACACCTTC. Protein product: CSVKGTEVDTF. The chain uses TRBV29-1 and TRBJ1-2; 7 nucleotides agree with TRBD1. J gave up 12 bases and V 6 bases, and 10 bases lay outside the gene matches. CDR1 is SQVTM and CDR2 is ANQGSEA in the germline V gene. The CDR3 length is 11 residues. The complete variable domain, with remaining parts taken from reference TRBV29-1 and TRBJ1-2, reads SAVISQKPSRDICQRGTSLTIQCQVDSQVTMMFWYRQQPGQSLTLIATANQGSEATYESGFVIDKFPISRPNLTFSTLTVSNMSPEDSSIYLCSVKGTEVDTFGSGTRLTVV.

This clonotype was observed at least ten times. The chain is built from TRBV12-5 and TRBJ2-1; 14 nucleotides agree with TRBD2. The CDR3 contains 15 residues. Germline trimming cut 5 bases from V and 6 bases from J; bases unmatched to any gene: 3. Germline V CDR1 and CDR2: LGHNT, FRNRAP. In nucleotides, the CDR3 is TGTGCTAGTGGTCCGGGACTAGCGGGGGCCAATGAGCAGTTCTTC. Its protein is CASGPGLAGANEQFF.

This rearrangement joins TRBV5-1 to TRBJ1-4, with D possibly TRBD1 on 5 matching bases. Looked up from germline, CDR1 is SGHRS and CDR2 is YFSETQ. Trimming shortened V by 2 bases and J by 5 bases, and 10 bases separated the two germline ends. The CDR3 sequence is 14 residues long. The CDR3 sequence: CASSLGHSNEKLFF. CDR3 nucleotides: TGCGCCAGCAGCTTAGGACATTCGAATGAAAAACTGTTTTTT.

This clonotype was detected only a few times. The gene calls are TRBV20-1 and TRBJ2-4; possible D gene TRBD2, 6 bases. The CDR3 is 13 amino acids. Germline CDR1 and CDR2: DFQATT and SNEGSKA (reference sequence). With 3 bases removed from V and 3 bases from J, the gap between germline ends came to 9 bases. The CDR3 reads CSARRRDKNIQYF. In DNA form, the CDR3 reads TGCAGTGCTAGGAGGCGGGACAAAAACATTCAGTACTTC.

In its sample, this clonotype was seen a few times. V gene TRBV12-3 or TRBV12-4 combines with J gene TRBJ2-1, with no clear D. The CDR3 extends over 12 amino acids. The V and J ends lost 3 bases and 4 bases respectively, with 4 bases between them. For the CDR3, the DNA is TGTGCCAGCAGTTTGTTATACAATGAGCAGTTCTTC. Amino acid sequence: CASSLLYNEQFF.

This clonotype was counted many times. The chain couples TRBV12-3 or TRBV12-4 to TRBJ2-2, with D perhaps TRBD2 (6 bases). Trimming stripped 5 bases from V and 2 bases from J, with 24 bases between. The CDR3 contains 19 residues. CDR3: CASSRRVWGVGFNTGELFF. For the CDR3, the DNA is TGTGCCAGCAGTCGGAGGGTCTGGGGAGTTGGATTTAACACCGGGGAGCTGTTTTTT.

This clonotype was picked up many times. J is TRBJ1-2 and V is TRBV6-5; D uncertain. The CDR3 is made up of 15 amino acids. Germline assignment: CDR1 MNHEY and CDR2 SVGAGI. V was trimmed by 0 bases and J by 2 bases, leaving 10 bases between them. CDR3 bases: TGTGCCAGCAGTTACTCGACGGGAAACAACTATGGCTACACCTTC. Translated, it gives CASSYSTGNNYGYTF.